This T cell receptor (beta chain) was documented in a study of cytomegalovirus exposure and HLA in healthy donors. A remark on this clone: The antigen remains undetermined.

It was with 60 Vbeta and 13 Jbeta primers that the PCR ran. Clones were read by immunoSEQ multiplex PCR, and TCRdb kept only the in-frame ones, dropping some. The table includes over 150,000 clones, 75% to 85% detected once. Germline lookup yields CDR1 SGHNT and CDR2 YYREEE (reference sequence). The V gene lost 1 base and the J gene lost 2 bases, with 16 bases spanning the gap. The CDR3 length is 17 residues. General study results and limits: A later analysis linked a missense DCLRE1C variant to TCR beta V- and J-gene trimming.

The specimen sequenced was PBMCs. This clonotype originated in a girl under 18 in good health and CMV-seropositive. The V call is TRBV5-4, the J call TRBJ1-5; D gene ambiguous. CDR3 nucleotides: TGTGCCAGCAGCTTGTTCCCAGATCTTGTACGCAATCAGCCCCAGCATTTT. It specifies CASSLFPDLVRNQPQHF.